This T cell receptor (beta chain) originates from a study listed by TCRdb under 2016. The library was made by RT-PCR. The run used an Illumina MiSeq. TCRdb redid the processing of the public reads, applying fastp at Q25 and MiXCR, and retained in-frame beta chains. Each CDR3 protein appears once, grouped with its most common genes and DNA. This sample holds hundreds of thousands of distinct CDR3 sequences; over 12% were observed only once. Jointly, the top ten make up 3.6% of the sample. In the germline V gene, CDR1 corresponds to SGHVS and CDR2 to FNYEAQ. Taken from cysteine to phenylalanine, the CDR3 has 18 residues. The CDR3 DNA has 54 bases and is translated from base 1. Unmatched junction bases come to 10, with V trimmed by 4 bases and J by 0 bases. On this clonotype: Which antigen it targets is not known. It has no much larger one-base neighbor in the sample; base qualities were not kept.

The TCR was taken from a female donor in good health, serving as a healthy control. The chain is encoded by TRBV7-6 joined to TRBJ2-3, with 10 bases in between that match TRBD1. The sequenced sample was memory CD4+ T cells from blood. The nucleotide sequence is TGTGCCAGCAGCTCGACAGGGGGCGGACTAACTAGCACAGATACGCAGTATTTT. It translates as CASSSTGGGLTSTDTQYF.